Below, 3 T cell receptor beta chains from the same sample are listed, as sequenced in a study of circulating CD8 cells and anti-PD-1 response in melanoma. Sorting of live CD3+CD8+TCRalphabeta+ cells by PD-1 and/or TIGIT gave four subsets. Each library started from around 14 ng of total RNA using the QIAseq Immune Repertoire TCR panel. TCRdb itself ran the reads through MiXCR, one entry per CDR3 protein. The data hold around 390 distinct CDR3 sequences, with about 4.8% observed a single time. The sequences come from CD8+ T cells from PBMCs, collected at baseline or after one month of anti-PD-1 therapy (not recorded which). These receptor sequences come from a human donor with melanoma.

Relative to its sample, this clonotype is large. The V gene is TRBV13, the J gene TRBJ2-1; D not resolved. Germline V gives CDR1 PRHDT, CDR2 FYEKMQ (reference sequence). This CDR3 contains 13 residues. V lost 3 bases to trimming and J lost 7 bases, with 10 bases between them. In DNA form, the CDR3 reads TGTGCCAGCAGCTTTTACCACCCAAATGAGCAGTTCTTC. As protein: CASSFYHPNEQFF.

By proportion, this clonotype is large (0.1 to 1%). This sequence joins TRBV20-1 and TRBJ2-3; 14 bases match TRBD2. J gave up 11 bases and V 4 bases, and 5 bases lay outside the gene matches. CDR1 and CDR2 (germline): DFQATT, SNEGSKA (reference sequence). This CDR3 region has 13 residues. The CDR3 coding sequence is TGCAGTGCTACCGGGACTAGCGGGGGCAGGCAGTATTTT. Translation: CSATGTSGGRQYF.

This clonotype ranks as large. The V call is TRBV24-1, the J call TRBJ2-1; 12 nucleotides match TRBD2. V trimming: 0 bases; J trimming: 5 bases; junction bases outside the gene matches: 19. Germline lookup yields CDR1 KGHDR and CDR2 SFDVKD. The CDR3 consists of 22 residues. CDR3 sequence: CATSDLCSLNYWTSGTNNEQFF. CDR3 nucleotides: TGTGCCACCAGTGATTTGTGTAGCTTAAATTATTGGACTAGCGGGACGAACAATGAGCAGTTCTTC.